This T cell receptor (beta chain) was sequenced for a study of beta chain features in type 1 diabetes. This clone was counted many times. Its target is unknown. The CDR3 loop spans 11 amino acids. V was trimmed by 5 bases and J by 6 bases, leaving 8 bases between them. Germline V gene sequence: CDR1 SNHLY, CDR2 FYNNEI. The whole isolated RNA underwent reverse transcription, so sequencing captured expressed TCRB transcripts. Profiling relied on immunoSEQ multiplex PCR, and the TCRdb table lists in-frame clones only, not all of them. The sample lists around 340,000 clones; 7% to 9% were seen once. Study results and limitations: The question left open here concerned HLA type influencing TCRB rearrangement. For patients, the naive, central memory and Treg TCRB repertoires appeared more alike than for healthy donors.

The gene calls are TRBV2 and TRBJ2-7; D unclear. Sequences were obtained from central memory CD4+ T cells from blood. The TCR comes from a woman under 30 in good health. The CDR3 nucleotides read TGTGCCAGCAGTAATTCGGTCGAGCAGTACTTC. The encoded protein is CASSNSVEQYF.